This T cell receptor beta chain was sequenced during a study of blood T cell repertoires in COVID-19. The method was immunoSEQ multiplex PCR; TCRdb's version includes in-frame clones alone and lacks a portion of them. This sample has approximately 220,000 clones, with about 88% found just once. Germline CDR1 and CDR2: SEHNR and FQNEAQ (reference sequence). After removal of 5 bases from V and 2 bases from J, the junction contained 11 bases not matched to a gene. The CDR3 extends over 17 amino acids. This TCR was recovered from a man aged 60 to 75 with acute or convalescent COVID-19. The chain is built from TRBV7-9 and TRBJ2-1; 8 positions match TRBD2. The sequenced material came from peripheral blood. CDR3 DNA sequence: TGTGCCAGCAGCCCCGGGAGGGGTAGAAGTACCTACAATGAGCAGTTCTTC. Its translation is CASSPGRGRSTYNEQFF.